A selection of T cell receptor beta chains follows, all from one sample in a study of CD8 T cells in Susac syndrome. TCRdb re-derived calls from the immunoSEQ multiplex PCR reads in MiXCR, one entry per CDR3 protein. The sample yields under 200,000 distinct CDR3 sequences, 91% seen once. What was sequenced was CD4+ T cells from PBMCs. These receptors were taken from a human donor with Susac syndrome. CDR3s leave out the opening cysteine and the closing phenylalanine or tryptophan.

j_call v_call cdr3_aa
TRBJ2-3 TRBV7-2 ASSSLGGGLTDTQY
TRBJ1-1 TRBV6-6 ASSTGTGISAEAF
TRBJ1-1 TRBV12-3/TRBV12-4 ASSRSQGSTEAF
TRBJ2-5 TRBV28 ASSPSLGLEWVGETQY
TRBJ2-1 TRBV25-1 ASSEYKYREGIFSNEQF
TRBJ2-1 TRBV29-1 SVASGGGDNEQF
TRBJ2-1 TRBV28 ASTLGGRNNNEQF
TRBJ2-7 TRBV28 ASSLSQGIRYEQY
TRBJ2-7 TRBV2 ASRGLEETYEQY
TRBJ2-5 TRBV3-1 ASSQMLAGGETQY
TRBJ2-5 TRBV6-2/TRBV6-3 ASTQPPDFWGAPGTQY
TRBJ2-5 TRBV6-1 ASRLDSRETQY
TRBJ2-7 TRBV20-1 SARTGVDYEQY
TRBJ2-6 TRBV19 ASSIERLYSGANVLT
TRBJ2-7 TRBV7-2 ASSQAGPLGEQY
TRBJ2-4 TRBV28 ASQAGQGATDIQY
TRBJ2-7 TRBV11-2 ASSLAVEQY
TRBJ2-2 TRBV5-4 ASSLGAVGELF
TRBJ2-2 TRBV3-1 ASTHRGPNTGELF
TRBJ2-7 TRBV18 ASSPRPATSYYEQY
TRBJ1-1 TRBV30 AWSRQNTEAF
TRBJ2-3 TRBV5-1 ASSSGTEADTQY
TRBJ1-4 TRBV20-1 SARDPGADEKLF
TRBJ1-5 TRBV18 ASSLTVPRGGQPQH
TRBJ2-3 TRBV27 ASSLIRSTDTQY
TRBJ2-6 TRBV7-2 ASSLDGSGANVLT
TRBJ2-4 TRBV28 ASSSSWTSFEGIQY
TRBJ1-2 TRBV25-1 ASSELGSGDGYT
TRBJ2-1 TRBV20-1 SARSGTSGGDEQF
TRBJ2-1 TRBV18 ASSPPHPHNNEQF
TRBJ1-3 TRBV18 ASSPTTGGFAPTLY
TRBJ1-2 TRBV29-1 SVVVDYGYT
TRBJ1-5 TRBV20-1 SAQDSLLGQPQH
TRBJ1-5 TRBV12-3/TRBV12-4 ASSRPGTGAHNQPQH
TRBJ2-2 TRBV7-3 ASSSPRGGDTGELF
TRBJ2-1 TRBV20-1 SAGTESSYNEQF
TRBJ2-1 TRBV19 ASRLAGGNYNEQF
TRBJ1-4 TRBV27 ASRRTGNEKLF
TRBJ2-6 TRBV16 ASSQMGQFGSGANVLT
TRBJ2-7 TRBV29-1 SVGTPGPRAYEQY
TRBJ2-3 TRBV3-1 ASSQVLSPTDTQY
TRBJ2-2 TRBV7-9 ASSPLGDRITGELF
TRBJ1-4 TRBV7-9 ASRPNPSPDRGEKLF
TRBJ2-5 TRBV9 ASSVAGAGGRETQY
TRBJ2-5 TRBV6-5 ASSYGTMETQY
TRBJ2-3 TRBV6-1 ASSDGQGQSTDTQY
TRBJ1-2 TRBV6-5 ASSSPGTTLPL
TRBJ2-1 TRBV20-1 SARDGAHVDNEQF
TRBJ1-5 TRBV25-1 ASSGQFNQPQH
TRBJ2-1 TRBV2 ASRGTRVRTYNEQF
TRBJ2-1 TRBV5-1 ASSRGTSGTSYNEQS
TRBJ1-1 TRBV7-3 ASSLQPNTEAF
TRBJ2-1 TRBV11-2 ASSLSGVVNEQF
TRBJ2-3 TRBV7-7 ASSLGTSVGTDTQY
TRBJ1-1 TRBV20-1 SASANTEAF
TRBJ2-1 TRBV7-6 ASSPPSILAGPSYNEQF
TRBJ2-2 TRBV6-5 ASRLTSVVAGELF